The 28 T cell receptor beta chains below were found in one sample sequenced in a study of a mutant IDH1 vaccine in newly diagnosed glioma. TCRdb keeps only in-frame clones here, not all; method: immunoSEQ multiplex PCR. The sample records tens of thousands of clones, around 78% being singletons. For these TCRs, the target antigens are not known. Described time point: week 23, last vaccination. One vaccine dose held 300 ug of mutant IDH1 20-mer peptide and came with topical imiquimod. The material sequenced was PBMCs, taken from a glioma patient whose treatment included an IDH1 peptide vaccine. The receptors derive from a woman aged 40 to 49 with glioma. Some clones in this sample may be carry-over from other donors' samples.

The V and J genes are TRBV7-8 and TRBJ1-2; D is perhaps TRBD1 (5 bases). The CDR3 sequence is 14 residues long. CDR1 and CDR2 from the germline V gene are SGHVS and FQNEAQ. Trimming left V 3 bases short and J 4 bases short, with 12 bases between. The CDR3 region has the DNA TGTGCCAGCAGCTTCTTTTCGACAGCCTATGGCTACACCTTC. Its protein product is CASSFFSTAYGYTF.

The CDR3 bases are TGTGCCAGCAGCAATACAGCCGGGGGGACCTACGAGCAGTACTTC. Translation gives CASSNTAGGTYEQYF. This chain links TRBV28 with TRBJ2-7; the match to TRBD2 covers 7 bases. Per the germline V gene, CDR1 is MDHEN and CDR2 is SYDVKM. CDR3 size: 15 residues. The ends lost 6 bases at V and 2 bases at J; junction bases unmatched: 10.

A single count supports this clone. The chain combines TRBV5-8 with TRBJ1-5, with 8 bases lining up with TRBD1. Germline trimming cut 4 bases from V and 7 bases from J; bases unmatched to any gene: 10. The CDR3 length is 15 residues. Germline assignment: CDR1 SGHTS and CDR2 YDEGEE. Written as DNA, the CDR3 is TGTGCCAGCAGCATCGGACAGGGAAGAAGACAGCCCCAGCATTTT. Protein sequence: CASSIGQGRRQPQHF. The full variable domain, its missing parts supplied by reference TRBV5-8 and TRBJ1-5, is EAGVTQSPTHLIKTRGQQATLRCSPISGHTSVYWYQQALGLGLQFLLWYDEGEERNRGNFPPRFSGRQFPNYSSELNVNALELEDSALYLCASSIGQGRRQPQHFGDGTRLSIL.

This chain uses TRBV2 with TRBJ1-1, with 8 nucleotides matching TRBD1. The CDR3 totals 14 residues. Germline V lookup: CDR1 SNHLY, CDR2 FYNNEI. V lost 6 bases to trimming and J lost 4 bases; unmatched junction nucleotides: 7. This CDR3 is CASSDRGRGTEAFF. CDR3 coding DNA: TGTGCCAGCAGCGACAGGGGCCGCGGCACTGAAGCTTTCTTT. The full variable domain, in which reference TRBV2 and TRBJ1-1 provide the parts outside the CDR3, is EPEVTQTPSHQVTQMGQEVILRCVPISNHLYFYWYRQILGQKVEFLVSFYNNEISEKSEIFDDQFSVERPDGSNFTLKIRSTKLEDSAMYFCASSDRGRGTEAFFGQGTRLTVV.

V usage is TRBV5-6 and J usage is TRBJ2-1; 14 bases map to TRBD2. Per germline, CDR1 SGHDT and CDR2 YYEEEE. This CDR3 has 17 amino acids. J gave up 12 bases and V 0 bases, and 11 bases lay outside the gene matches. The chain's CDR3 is CASSLDTGTSGSPAQFF. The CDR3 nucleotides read TGTGCCAGCAGCTTGGACACCGGGACTAGCGGGAGTCCGGCGCAGTTCTTC.

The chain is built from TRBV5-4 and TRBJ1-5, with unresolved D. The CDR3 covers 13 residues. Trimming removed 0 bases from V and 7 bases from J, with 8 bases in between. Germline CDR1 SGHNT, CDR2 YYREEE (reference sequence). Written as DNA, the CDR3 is TGTGCCAGCAGCTTGGACCCATGGCAGCCCCAGCATTTT. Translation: CASSLDPWQPQHF. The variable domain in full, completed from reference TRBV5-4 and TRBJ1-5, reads ETGVTQSPTHLIKTRGQQVTLRCSSQSGHNTVSWYQQALGQGPQFIFQYYREEENGRGNFPPRFSGLQFPNYSSELNVNALELDDSALYLCASSLDPWQPQHFGDGTRLSIL.

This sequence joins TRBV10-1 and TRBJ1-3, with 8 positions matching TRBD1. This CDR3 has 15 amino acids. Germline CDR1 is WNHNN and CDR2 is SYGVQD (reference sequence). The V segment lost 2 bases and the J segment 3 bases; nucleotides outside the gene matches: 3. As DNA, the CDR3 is TGCGCCAGCAGTGAGGGACAGGGTAGTGGAAACACCATATATTTT. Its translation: CASSEGQGSGNTIYF.

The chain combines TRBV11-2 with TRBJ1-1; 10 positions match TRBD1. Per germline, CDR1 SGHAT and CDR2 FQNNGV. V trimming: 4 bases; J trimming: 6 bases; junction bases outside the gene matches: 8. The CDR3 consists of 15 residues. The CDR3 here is CASSSGTGVAAEAFF. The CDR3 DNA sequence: TGTGCCAGCAGCTCCGGGACAGGGGTAGCGGCTGAAGCTTTCTTT.

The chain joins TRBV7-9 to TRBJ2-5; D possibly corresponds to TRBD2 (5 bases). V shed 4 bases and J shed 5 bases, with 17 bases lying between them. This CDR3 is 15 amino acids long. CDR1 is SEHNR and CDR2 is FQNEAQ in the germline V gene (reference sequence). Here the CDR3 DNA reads TGTGCCAGCAGCTCTTACGGGGATGGCCCGGAGACCCAGTACTTC. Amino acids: CASSSYGDGPETQYF. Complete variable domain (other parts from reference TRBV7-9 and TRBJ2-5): DTGVSQNPRHKITKRGQNVTFRCDPISEHNRLYWYRQTLGQGPEFLTYFQNEAQLEKSRLLSDRFSAERPKGSFSTLEIQRTEQGDSAMYLCASSSYGDGPETQYFGPGTRLLVL.

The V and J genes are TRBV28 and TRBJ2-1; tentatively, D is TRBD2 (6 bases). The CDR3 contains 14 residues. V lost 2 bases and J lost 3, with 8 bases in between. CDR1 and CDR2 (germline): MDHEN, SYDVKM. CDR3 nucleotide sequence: TGTGCCAGCAGTTTACGGACTAACTACAATGAGCAGTTCTTC. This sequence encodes CASSLRTNYNEQFF.

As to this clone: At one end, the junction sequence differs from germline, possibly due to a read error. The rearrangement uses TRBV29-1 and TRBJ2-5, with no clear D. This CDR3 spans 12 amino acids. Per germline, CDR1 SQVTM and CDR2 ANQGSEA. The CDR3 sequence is CSAEEARREQYF. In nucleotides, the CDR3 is TGCAGCGCTGAAGAAGCGAGGCGAGAGCAGTACTTC.

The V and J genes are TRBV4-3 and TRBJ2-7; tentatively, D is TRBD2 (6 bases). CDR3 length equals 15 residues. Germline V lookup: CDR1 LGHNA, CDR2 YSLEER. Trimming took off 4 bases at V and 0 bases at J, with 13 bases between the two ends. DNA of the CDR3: TGCGCCAGCAGCCGAATAGCGGCCCCCTCCTACGAGCAGTACTTC. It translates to CASSRIAAPSYEQYF.

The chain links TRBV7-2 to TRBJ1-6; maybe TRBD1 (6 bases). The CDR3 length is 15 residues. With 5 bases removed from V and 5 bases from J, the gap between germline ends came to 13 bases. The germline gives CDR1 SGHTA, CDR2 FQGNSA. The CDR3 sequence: CASSGPGANNSPLHF. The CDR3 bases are TGTGCCAGCAGCGGTCCAGGGGCCAATAATTCACCCCTCCACTTT. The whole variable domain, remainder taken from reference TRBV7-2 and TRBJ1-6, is GAGVSQSPSNKVTEKGKDVELRCDPISGHTALYWYRQSLGQGLEFLIYFQGNSAPDKSGLPSDRFSAERTGGSVSTLTIQRTQQEDSAVYLCASSGPGANNSPLHFGNGTRLTVT.

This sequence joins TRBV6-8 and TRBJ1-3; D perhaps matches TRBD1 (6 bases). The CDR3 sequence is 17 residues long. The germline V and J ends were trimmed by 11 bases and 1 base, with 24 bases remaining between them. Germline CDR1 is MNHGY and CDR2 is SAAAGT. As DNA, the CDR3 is TGTGCCCCCCTCGAACAGGGAGAGTCTGTATCTGGAAACACCATATATTTT. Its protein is CAPLEQGESVSGNTIYF.

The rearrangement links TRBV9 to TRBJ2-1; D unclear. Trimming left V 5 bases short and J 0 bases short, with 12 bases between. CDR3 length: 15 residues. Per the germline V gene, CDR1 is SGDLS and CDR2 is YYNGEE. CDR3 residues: CASSDRYSSYNEQFF. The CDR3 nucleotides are TGTGCCAGCAGTGATAGGTATAGCTCCTACAATGAGCAGTTCTTC.

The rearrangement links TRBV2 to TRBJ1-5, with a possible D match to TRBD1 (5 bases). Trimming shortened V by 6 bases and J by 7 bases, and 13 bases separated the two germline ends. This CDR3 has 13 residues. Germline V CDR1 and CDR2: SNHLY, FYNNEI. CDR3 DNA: TGTGCCAGCAGCCCCGACAGTCCCCAGCCCCAGCATTTT. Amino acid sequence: CASSPDSPQPQHF.

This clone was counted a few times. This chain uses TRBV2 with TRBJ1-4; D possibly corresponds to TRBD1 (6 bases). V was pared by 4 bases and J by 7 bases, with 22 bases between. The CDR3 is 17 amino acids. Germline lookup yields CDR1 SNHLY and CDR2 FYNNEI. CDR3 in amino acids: CASSAQGRRGVSEKLFF. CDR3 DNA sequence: TGTGCCAGCAGTGCACAGGGCCGGCGGGGGGTTAGTGAAAAACTGTTTTTT. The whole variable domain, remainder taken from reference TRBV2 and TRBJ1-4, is EPEVTQTPSHQVTQMGQEVILRCVPISNHLYFYWYRQILGQKVEFLVSFYNNEISEKSEIFDDQFSVERPDGSNFTLKIRSTKLEDSAMYFCASSAQGRRGVSEKLFFGSGTQLSVL.

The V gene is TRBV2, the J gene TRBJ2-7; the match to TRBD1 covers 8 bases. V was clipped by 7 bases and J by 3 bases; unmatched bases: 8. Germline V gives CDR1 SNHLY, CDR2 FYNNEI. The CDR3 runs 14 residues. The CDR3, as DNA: TGTGCCAGCAAAACCGGGACAGGACGCTACGAGCAGTACTTC. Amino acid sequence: CASKTGTGRYEQYF. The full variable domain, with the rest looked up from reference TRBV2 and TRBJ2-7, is EPEVTQTPSHQVTQMGQEVILRCVPISNHLYFYWYRQILGQKVEFLVSFYNNEISEKSEIFDDQFSVERPDGSNFTLKIRSTKLEDSAMYFCASKTGTGRYEQYFGPGTRLTVT.

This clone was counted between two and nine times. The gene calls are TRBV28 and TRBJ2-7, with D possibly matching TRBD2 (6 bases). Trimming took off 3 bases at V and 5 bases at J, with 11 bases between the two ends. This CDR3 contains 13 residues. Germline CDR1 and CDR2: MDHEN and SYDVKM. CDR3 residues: CASSFEGRNEQYF. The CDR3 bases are TGTGCCAGCAGTTTTGAGGGGAGGAACGAGCAGTACTTC.

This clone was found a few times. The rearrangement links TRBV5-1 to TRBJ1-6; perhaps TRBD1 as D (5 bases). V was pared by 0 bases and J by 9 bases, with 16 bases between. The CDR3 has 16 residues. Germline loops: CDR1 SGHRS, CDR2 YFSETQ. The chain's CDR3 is CASSLVGALEASPLHF. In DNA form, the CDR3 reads TGCGCCAGCAGCTTGGTAGGGGCGCTAGAGGCTTCACCCCTCCACTTT. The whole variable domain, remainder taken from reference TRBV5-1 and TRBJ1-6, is KAGVTQTPRYLIKTRGQQVTLSCSPISGHRSVSWYQQTPGQGLQFLFEYFSETQRNKGNFPGRFSGRQFSNSRSEMNVSTLELGDSALYLCASSLVGALEASPLHFGNGTRLTVT.

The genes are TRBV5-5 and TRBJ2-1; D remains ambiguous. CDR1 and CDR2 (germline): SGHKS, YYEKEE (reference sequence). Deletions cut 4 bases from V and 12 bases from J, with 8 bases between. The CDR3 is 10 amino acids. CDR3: CASSHQRQFF. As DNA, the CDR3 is TGTGCCAGCAGCCATCAGAGGCAGTTCTTC.

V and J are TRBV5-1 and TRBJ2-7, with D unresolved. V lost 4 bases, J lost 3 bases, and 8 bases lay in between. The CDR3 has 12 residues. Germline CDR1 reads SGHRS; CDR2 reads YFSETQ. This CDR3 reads CASSAGFYEQYF. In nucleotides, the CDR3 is TGCGCCAGCAGCGCCGGATTCTACGAGCAGTACTTC.

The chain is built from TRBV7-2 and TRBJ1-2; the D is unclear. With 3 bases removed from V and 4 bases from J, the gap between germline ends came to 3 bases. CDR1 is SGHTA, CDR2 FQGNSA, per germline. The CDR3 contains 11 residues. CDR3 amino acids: CASSFGYGYTF. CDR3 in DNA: TGTGCCAGCAGCTTCGGCTATGGCTACACCTTC.

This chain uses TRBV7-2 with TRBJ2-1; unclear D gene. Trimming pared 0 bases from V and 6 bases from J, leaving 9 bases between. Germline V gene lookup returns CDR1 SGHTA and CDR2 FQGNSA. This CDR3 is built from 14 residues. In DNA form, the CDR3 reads TGTGCCAGCAGCTTAGCAGTATCGCGCAATGAGCAGTTCTTC. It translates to CASSLAVSRNEQFF.

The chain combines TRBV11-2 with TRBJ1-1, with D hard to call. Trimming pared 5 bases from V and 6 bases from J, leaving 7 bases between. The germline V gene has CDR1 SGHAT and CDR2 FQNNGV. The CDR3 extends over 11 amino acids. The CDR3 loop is CASSRYSEAFF. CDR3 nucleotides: TGTGCCAGCAGCAGGTACTCTGAAGCTTTCTTT.

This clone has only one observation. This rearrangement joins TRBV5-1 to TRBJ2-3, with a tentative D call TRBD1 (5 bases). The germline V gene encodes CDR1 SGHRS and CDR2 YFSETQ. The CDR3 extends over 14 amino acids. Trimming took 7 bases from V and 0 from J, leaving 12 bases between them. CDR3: CASLDSRSTDTQYF. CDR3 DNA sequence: TGCGCCAGCCTCGACAGTAGGAGCACAGATACGCAGTATTTT.

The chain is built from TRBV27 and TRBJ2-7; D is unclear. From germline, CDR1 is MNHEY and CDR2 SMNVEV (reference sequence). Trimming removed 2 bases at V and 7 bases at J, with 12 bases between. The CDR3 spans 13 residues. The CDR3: CASSLGPRLEQYF. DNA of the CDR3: TGTGCCAGCAGTTTAGGCCCTCGTTTAGAGCAGTACTTC.

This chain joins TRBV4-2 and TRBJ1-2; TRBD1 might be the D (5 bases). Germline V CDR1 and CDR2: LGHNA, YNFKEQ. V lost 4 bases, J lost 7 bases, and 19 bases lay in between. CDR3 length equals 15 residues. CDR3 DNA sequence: TGTGCCAGCAGCCGAAACCCCAGGGAAAGGGGTGGCTACACCTTC. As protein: CASSRNPRERGGYTF.